The 23 T cell receptor beta chains in this list originate from one sample, sequenced in a study of cytomegalovirus exposure and HLA in healthy donors. 13 Jbeta primers and 60 Vbeta primers were used for the PCR. Libraries were prepared by immunoSEQ multiplex PCR; TCRdb keeps only in-frame clonotypes and omits some of them. The sample holds 150,000 to 250,000 clones, about four fifths seen once. The sequencing input was PBMCs. The receptors come from a boy younger than 10 in good health and CMV-seronegative.

This chain links TRBV5-1 with TRBJ2-2; no reliable D call. The CDR3 runs 16 residues. V was shortened by 2 bases and J by 0 bases, with 11 bases between the two germline ends. The germline gives CDR1 SGHRS, CDR2 YFSETQ. Here the CDR3 reads CASSFGPGTNTGELFF. In DNA form, the CDR3 reads TGCGCCAGCAGCTTCGGTCCAGGAACGAACACCGGGGAGCTGTTTTTT.

This clone was seen more than once but under ten times. This chain uses TRBV11-2 with TRBJ1-1, with 9 bases lining up with TRBD1. The J segment lost 5 bases and the V segment lost 5 bases, leaving 9 bases of the junction unmatched. This CDR3 spans 15 amino acids. Per germline, CDR1 SGHAT and CDR2 FQNNGV. The CDR3 coding sequence is TGTGCCAGCAGCGAGCCCGGGACAGGGCGGACTGAAGCTTTCTTT. It codes for CASSEPGTGRTEAFF.

The CDR3 DNA is TGTGCCAGCCCGGCCCGGGACACCCCCACAGATACGCAGTATTTT. Translating gives CASPARDTPTDTQYF. The rearrangement uses TRBV5-4 and TRBJ2-3; possible D gene TRBD1, 6 bases. The CDR3 is made up of 15 amino acids. Germline V gene data show CDR1 as SGHNT and CDR2 as YYREEE (reference sequence). The V end was cut by 7 bases, the J end by 2 bases, with 17 bases between.

This chain links TRBV7-9 with TRBJ1-2; unclear D gene. This CDR3 comprises 12 residues. The V and J ends lost 3 bases and 9 bases respectively, with 11 bases between them. Germline values: CDR1 SEHNR, CDR2 FQNEAQ (reference sequence). The CDR3 is CASSFSEWRYTF. CDR3 nucleotides: TGTGCCAGCAGCTTTAGCGAATGGCGCTACACCTTC.

This chain connects TRBV7-8 to TRBJ1-2, with a weak D call TRBD1 (5 bases). The length of the CDR3 is 15 residues. Germline V CDR1 and CDR2: SGHVS, FQNEAQ. Between the trimmed V and J ends, which lost 1 base and 3 bases, there was a span of 12 bases. The CDR3, as DNA: TGTGCCAGCAGCTTAGACGGTCCGGGGGACTATGGCTACACCTTC. Protein: CASSLDGPGDYGYTF.

This clone has just a few counts. J is TRBJ2-2 and V is TRBV21-1; TRBD1 is taken as the D call from the table, unchecked against the DNA. TRBV21-1 is deemed a pseudogene. This CDR3 comprises 16 residues. For the CDR3, the DNA is TGTGCCAGCAGCCAAGGGGACAGGGTCGTTCCCGGGGAGCTGTTTTTT. Its translation is CASSQGDRVVPGELFF.

The chain has TRBV7-9 and TRBJ2-7, with 8 bases identical to TRBD1. The CDR3 length is 17 residues. The V segment lost 4 bases and the J segment 2 bases; nucleotides outside the gene matches: 13. Germline assignment: CDR1 SEHNR and CDR2 FQNEAQ (reference sequence). CDR3 loop: CASSSPNTGTGPYEQYF. CDR3 DNA: TGTGCCAGCAGCTCCCCCAACACCGGGACAGGACCCTACGAGCAGTACTTC.

The genes are TRBV7-2 and TRBJ2-7, with D tentatively TRBD1 (5 bases). Germline V gene lookup returns CDR1 SGHTA and CDR2 FQGNSA. V was pared by 2 bases and J by 2 bases, with 7 bases between. This CDR3 spans 13 amino acids. The CDR3 reads CASSLRQPYEQYF. CDR3 bases: TGTGCCAGCAGCTTACGACAGCCCTACGAGCAGTACTTC.

The chain combines TRBV4-3 with TRBJ2-1; 7 positions agree with TRBD2. CDR1 and CDR2 from the germline V gene are LGHNA and YSLEER. The CDR3 consists of 21 residues. J gave up 0 bases and V 0 bases, and 17 bases lay outside the gene matches. The CDR3 sequence is CASSQDSGALAVTSSYNEQFF. CDR3 DNA sequence: TGCGCCAGCAGCCAAGATAGTGGGGCCCTAGCGGTAACTAGCTCCTACAATGAGCAGTTCTTC.

This clone was found once. The V and J genes are TRBV27 and TRBJ2-3; tentative D call: TRBD2 (7 bases). Trimming took 11 bases from V and 4 from J, leaving 16 bases between them. Germline V gene lookup returns CDR1 MNHEY and CDR2 SMNVEV (reference sequence). The CDR3 covers 13 residues. For the CDR3, the DNA is TGTGCCCCTACCGGGGGGCCTTCAGATACGCAGTATTTT. This encodes CAPTGGPSDTQYF.

V gene TRBV9 combines with J gene TRBJ1-2; maybe TRBD1 (6 bases). The germline V gene has CDR1 SGDLS and CDR2 YYNGEE. This CDR3 is built from 15 residues. Trimming left V 3 bases short and J 4 bases short, with 16 bases between. CDR3 bases: TGTGCCAGCAGCGCGAGCACAGGGTTTTCCTATGGCTACACCTTC. Amino acids: CASSASTGFSYGYTF.

This clone appeared a single time. V and J are TRBV27 and TRBJ2-1; 7 nucleotides line up with TRBD1. The trim removed 5 bases at V and 6 bases at J, leaving 7 bases unmatched. Per germline, CDR1 MNHEY and CDR2 SMNVEV (reference sequence). The CDR3 runs 14 residues. The CDR3 region is CASSRRGSVNEQFF. CDR3 coding DNA: TGTGCCAGCAGTCGCAGGGGGTCGGTCAATGAGCAGTTCTTC.

The chain combines TRBV7-8 with TRBJ2-5; 16 bases fit TRBD2. The J call may be incorrect, as the DNA end agrees better with TRBJ2-7. Per the germline V gene, CDR1 is SGHVS and CDR2 is FQNEAQ. The CDR3 is made up of 19 amino acids. Written as DNA, the CDR3 is TGTGCCAGCAGCCCCGGGACTAGCGGGGGGGATGTCTATTCCTACGAGCAGTACTTC. Protein product: CASSPGTSGGDVYSYEQYF.

The rearrangement uses TRBV7-3 and TRBJ2-7; D is possibly TRBD2 (6 bases). Germline loops: CDR1 SGHTA, CDR2 FQGTGA. V was trimmed by 2 bases and J by 6 bases, leaving 11 bases between them. This CDR3 is built from 13 residues. CDR3: CASSLVLGGEQYF. CDR3 sequence (DNA): TGTGCCAGCAGCTTAGTACTGGGAGGCGAGCAGTACTTC.

The J gene is TRBJ1-2, the V gene TRBV5-1, with 7 bases matching TRBD1. Germline V CDR1 and CDR2: SGHRS, YFSETQ. This CDR3 has 14 amino acids. The V and J ends lost 0 bases and 3 bases, in that order; junction bases with no gene match: 2. CDR3 loop: CASSLADRDYGYTF. Written as DNA, the CDR3 is TGCGCCAGCAGCTTGGCCGACAGGGACTATGGCTACACCTTC.

The chain uses TRBV2 and TRBJ2-1; the D gene is possibly TRBD2 (6 bases). V was cut by 6 bases and J by 4 bases, with 10 bases left in between. The CDR3 extends over 13 amino acids. The germline gives CDR1 SNHLY, CDR2 FYNNEI. CDR3 nucleotide sequence: TGTGCCAGCAGGGCCAGCGGGTACAATGAGCAGTTCTTC. Protein: CASRASGYNEQFF.

Only a few counts were recorded for this clone. This rearrangement joins TRBV4-3 to TRBJ1-2, with 8 bases fitting TRBD1. V lost 0 bases, J lost 2 bases, and 2 bases stayed unmatched. CDR1 LGHNA and CDR2 YSLEER come from the germline V gene. The CDR3 is 15 amino acids. The CDR3 sequence: CASSQDWTGNYGYTF. CDR3 sequence (DNA): TGCGCCAGCAGCCAAGATTGGACAGGGAACTATGGCTACACCTTC.

This sequence joins TRBV29-1 and TRBJ2-7; TRBD1 agrees at 8 bases. The germline gives CDR1 SQVTM, CDR2 ANQGSEA. This CDR3 spans 12 amino acids. Unmatched junction bases numbered 4, after V lost 4 bases and J lost 5 bases. The DNA for the CDR3 is TGCAGCGTTGCTGGACAGGGAGACGAGCAGTACTTC. This encodes CSVAGQGDEQYF.

The CDR3 coding sequence is TGTGCCAGCAGCAATGCAGGGAAAGAGACCCAGTACTTC. As protein: CASSNAGKETQYF. The V gene is TRBV21-1, the J gene TRBJ2-5; the table calls TRBD1, which could not be checked here. TRBV21-1 is a known pseudogene. The CDR3 covers 13 residues.

CDR3 DNA sequence: TGTGCCAGTAGGGGCGCAGGGGGTTTAGAAGCTTTCTTT. It encodes CASRGAGGLEAFF. V usage is TRBV19 and J usage is TRBJ1-1; 7 bases map to TRBD1. Germline CDR1 and CDR2: LNHDA and SQIVND (reference sequence). J lost 8 bases, V lost 6 bases, and 9 bases had no gene match. CDR3 length: 13 amino acids.

The chain couples TRBV6-4 to TRBJ2-5; maybe TRBD2 (5 bases). Per the germline V gene, CDR1 is MRHNA and CDR2 is SNTAGT. CDR3 length equals 14 residues. V dropped 9 bases and J dropped 2 bases, with 16 bases sitting between them. As DNA, the CDR3 is TGTGCCAGACACCGATCCGGGGTTCAAGAGACCCAGTACTTC. Protein: CARHRSGVQETQYF.

This clone appeared a few times. The chain employs TRBV4-3 and TRBJ1-5; unclear D gene. Germline CDR1 is LGHNA and CDR2 is YSLEER. Trimming cost V 2 bases and J 7 bases, with 12 bases left between them. The CDR3 length is 14 residues. The CDR3 reads CASSQMTGGQPQHF. In DNA form, the CDR3 reads TGCGCCAGCAGCCAAATGACGGGCGGGCAGCCCCAGCATTTT.

The chain uses TRBV7-8 and TRBJ1-5; TRBD1 matches 9 bases. The CDR3 is 16 amino acids. Germline CDR1 reads SGHVS; CDR2 reads FQNEAQ. With 5 bases clipped from V and 5 bases from J, the junction kept 10 bases outside the gene matches. The CDR3 sequence: CASSASGTGFDQPQHF. CDR3 DNA: TGTGCCAGCAGCGCATCCGGGACAGGGTTTGATCAGCCCCAGCATTTT. Full variable domain (missing parts from reference TRBV7-8 and TRBJ1-5): GAGVSQSPRYKVAKRGQDVALRCDPISGHVSLFWYQQALGQGPEFLTYFQNEAQLDKSGLPSDRFFAERPEGSVSTLKIQRTQQEDSAVYLCASSASGTGFDQPQHFGDGTRLSIL.